This T cell receptor (beta chain) originates from a study of identifying expanded T cells in peripheral blood. Study-wide findings and caveats: Clone count variance between roughly 2-week samples rose with total template count.

Profiling relied on immunoSEQ multiplex PCR, and the TCRdb table lists in-frame clones only, not all of them. The sample includes about 100,000 clones, about 90% of them seen just once. About this clone itself: Its antigen remains unidentified.

CDR1 is GTSNPN, CDR2 SVGIG, per germline (reference sequence). Trimming took off 4 bases at V and 4 bases at J, with 10 bases between the two ends. The CDR3 totals 13 residues. This chain uses TRBV30 with TRBJ1-4; D unresolved. This receptor was taken from a person aged 18 to 75 in good health. The source material was blood. DNA of the CDR3: TGTGCCTGGAAACGCAGGTTTAATGAAAAACTGTTTTTT. Translated, it gives CAWKRRFNEKLFF.